Given below is one TCR beta chain in context. The antigen is not known. The source of the sample is a study of CD4+ T cells in melanoma. TCRdb's copy holds only in-frame clones and misses some; the assay was immunoSEQ multiplex PCR. Of fewer than 55,000 clones listed, about 88% were seen once; the top ten hold about 11%. Study conclusions and caveats: CD8+ T cell, macrophage and B cell function reportedly correlated with neoantigen-specific CD4+ T cells.

The TCR sequence derives from a human donor with melanoma. Sequenced: peripheral blood.

The DNA of the CDR3 is TGTGCCAGCAGCTTCATTTCTAGCTCCTACAATGAGCAGTTCTTC. It yields the protein CASSFISSSYNEQFF. The V call is TRBV5-6, the J call TRBJ2-1; no clear D. CDR1 and CDR2 (germline): SGHDT, YYEEEE. The CDR3 totals 15 residues. Trimming shortened V by 2 bases and J by 0 bases, and 9 bases separated the two germline ends. The full variable domain, completed using reference TRBV5-6 and TRBJ2-1, is DAGVTQSPTHLIKTRGQQVTLRCSPKSGHDTVSWYQQALGQGPQFIFQYYEEEERQRGNFPDRFSGHQFPNYSSELNVNALLLGDSALYLCASSFISSSYNEQFFGPGTRLTVL.